This T cell receptor beta chain appears in the sequencing data of a study of T cells expressing NK-cell markers. TCRdb reprocessed the 5' RACE reads, with one entry per CDR3 protein and no DNA. The sample includes over 250,000 distinct CDR3 sequences. Overall study findings and caveats: Dominant NKG2C+ clonotypes accounted for about 1.0-8% of CD8+ T cells in a handful of donors.

As for this clonotype: Its cognate antigen is unknown.

The sequence was collected from a woman aged 18 to 75 in good health. Sequencing was done on a sample of blood T cells: a sorted CD56 or NKG2C T cell subset, CD4+ or CD8+ T cells, or bulk PBMC T cells (not recorded which).

CDR3 protein: CASSSPTNSNQPQHF. J is TRBJ1-5 and V is TRBV6-1. In germline, CDR1 is MNHNS, CDR2 SASEGT. The CDR3 covers 15 residues.